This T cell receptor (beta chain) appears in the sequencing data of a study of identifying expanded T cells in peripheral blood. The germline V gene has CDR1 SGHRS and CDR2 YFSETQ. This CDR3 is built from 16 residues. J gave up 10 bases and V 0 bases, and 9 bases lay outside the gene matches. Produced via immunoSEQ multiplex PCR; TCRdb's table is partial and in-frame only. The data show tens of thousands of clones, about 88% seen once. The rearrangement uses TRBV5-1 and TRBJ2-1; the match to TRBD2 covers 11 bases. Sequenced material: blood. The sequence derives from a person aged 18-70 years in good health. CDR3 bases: TGCGCCAGCAGCTTGGGGGGGACTAGCGGCTTCTTGGAGCAGTTCTTC. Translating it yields CASSLGGTSGFLEQFF.